This TCR beta chain was sequenced for a study of brain T cells in children with intractable seizures. General study findings and limits: Pre- and post-surgery blood differed in depth, so pre-surgery absences may be undersampling. Viral specificity was inferred only from CDR3 similarity; HCMV serostatus was unknown.

A word on this clone: No antigen is known for it.

TCRdb keeps only in-frame clones here, not all; method: immunoSEQ multiplex PCR. Of around 80,000 clones in the sample, 91% were seen once. Only cases whose brain tissue showed the highest T cell transcript signatures were sequenced. Patients received at least one anti-epileptic drug before surgery. V was pared by 0 bases and J by 4 bases, with 2 bases of the junction left unmatched. The V gene's germline CDR1 is MNHNS and CDR2 SASEGT. The CDR3 covers 14 residues. This receptor was obtained from a girl aged 2 to 10 with Rasmussen encephalitis and intractable seizures. The sample consisted of peripheral blood, taken at surgery. The genes are TRBV6-1 and TRBJ2-7; 8 bases are shared with TRBD2. CDR3 DNA sequence: TGTGCCAGCAGTGAAGCACGGGGGGGATACGAGCAGTACTTC. Protein sequence: CASSEARGGYEQYF.